A selection of T cell receptor beta chains follows, all from one sample in a study of blood T cell repertoires in COVID-19. Sequencing used immunoSEQ multiplex PCR; TCRdb keeps in-frame clones, though not all of them. The sample contains fewer than 150,000 clones, around 90% of which appear only once. The source material was peripheral blood. These receptors were taken from an older woman with COVID-19, enrolled during active disease. The CDR3 runs from the conserved cysteine through the conserved F or W. D genes are given only for firm matches. Where a row states a size, it is once, few, many or the class of an expanded clone; other rows omit it.

TRBJ1-2 . TRBD1 TRBV7-9 TGTGCCAGCCCGAAGTCGGGTCCGGGACAGGAGCGGATCTATGGCTACACCTTC CASPKSGPGQERIYGYTF
TRBJ1-5 . TRBD1 TRBV24-1 TGTGCCACCGGGGACAGGGGGAGCAATCAGCCCCAGCATTTT CATGDRGSNQPQHF
TRBJ2-7 . TRBD1 TRBV5-1 TGCGCCAGCAGCCCGACAGGGGCGGCCTACGAGCAGTACTTC CASSPTGAAYEQYF
TRBJ1-5 . . TRBV4-2 TGTGCCAGCAGCCAAGATCCCCGGACAGACCATAGCAATCAGCCCCAGCATTTT CASSQDPRTDHSNQPQHF
TRBJ2-7 . . TRBV5-4 TGTGCCAGCAGCTCGGGACACGACTACGAGCAGTACTTC CASSSGHDYEQYF
TRBJ1-3 . . TRBV5-1 TGCGCCAGCAGCTTGGAGCGGGGGTACACCATATATTTT CASSLERGYTIYF
TRBJ2-3 . . TRBV5-1 TGCGCCAGCAGCACGACAGACACTAGCACAGATACGCAGTATTTT CASSTTDTSTDTQYF
TRBJ2-2 . TRBD1 TRBV20-1 TGCAGTGCTAGTCCCAAGGACAGGCCATACACCGGGGAGCTGTTTTTT CSASPKDRPYTGELFF
TRBJ1-4 . . TRBV4-3 TGCGCCAGCAGCCAAGATCTTTTCGGGAGCTCCGGTGAAAAACTGTTTTTT CASSQDLFGSSGEKLFF
TRBJ2-7 . TRBD1 TRBV7-8 TGTGCCAGCAGCCGGACAGGGAACTACGAGCAGTACTTC CASSRTGNYEQYF
TRBJ2-7 . . TRBV19 TGTGCCAGTAGTCCGGCGGTCTTATCCGAGCAGTACTTC CASSPAVLSEQYF
TRBJ1-3 . . TRBV19 TGTGCCAGTAGTGTAACAGGGTCCAGAAACACCATATATTTT CASSVTGSRNTIYF
TRBJ2-4 . . TRBV6-5 TGTGCCAGCAGTTACGAGGCCTTCAAAAACATTCAGTACTTC CASSYEAFKNIQYF
TRBJ2-1 . . TRBV6-5 TGTGCCAGCAGTTACATGCACCCAGAGGATGAGCAGTTCTTC CASSYMHPEDEQFF
TRBJ1-6 once . TRBV11-1 TGTGCCAGCAGAAAGGGACTACAGAACTATAATTCACCCCTCCACTTT CASRKGLQNYNSPLHF
TRBJ2-4 . . TRBV4-3 TGCGCCAGCAGCCAAGATCGGGCAGGGCTTGGAAACATTCAGTACTTC CASSQDRAGLGNIQYF
TRBJ1-3 once TRBD1 TRBV3-1/TRBV3-2 TGTGCCAGCAGCGCGACAGGGGTCTCTGGAAACACCATATATTTT CASSATGVSGNTIYF
TRBJ1-1 . . TRBV7-2 TGTGCCAGCAGCTTAGTGGGGAGGGTAGCTTTCTTT CASSLVGRVAFF
TRBJ2-7 . . TRBV5-5 TGTGCCAGCAGCCTGCAGGAACAGAGCTCCTACGAGCAGTACTTC CASSLQEQSSYEQYF
TRBJ2-7 few . TRBV3-1/TRBV3-2 TGTGCCAGCAGCCAAGCTTACAGCTCCTACGAGCAGTACTTC CASSQAYSSYEQYF
TRBJ2-7 . . TRBV11-1 TGTGCCAGCAGCTTAGCGCAGGGTAACTCCTACGAGCAGTACTTC CASSLAQGNSYEQYF
TRBJ2-3 . TRBD2 TRBV7-2 TGTGCCAGCAGCCCCCGACTAGCGGGGGGCACAGATACGCAGTATTTT CASSPRLAGGTDTQYF
TRBJ2-1 . TRBD1 TRBV11-3 TGTGCCAGCAGCTTAGGGGCAGGGGGCAATGAGCAGTTCTTC CASSLGAGGNEQFF
TRBJ2-3 . . TRBV6-2/TRBV6-3 TGTGCCAGCAGTTACTCGGGTGGGGGGGCCGATACGCAGTATTTT CASSYSGGGADTQYF
TRBJ1-6 . . TRBV27 TGTGCCAGCAGTTTATTTCGGGGTGATTCACCCCTCCACTTT CASSLFRGDSPLHF
TRBJ1-2 . . TRBV3-1/TRBV3-2 TGTGCCAGCAGCCAAGAATGGTCGGGAGGAATCTATGGCTACACCTTC CASSQEWSGGIYGYTF
TRBJ2-7 few TRBD2 TRBV4-2 TGTGCCAGCAGCCAAGATACGCTAGCGGGGAAATACGAGCAGTACTTC CASSQDTLAGKYEQYF
TRBJ1-1 . . TRBV5-6 TGTGCCAGCAGCCCCTCAGGGGCCTACACTGAAGCTTTCTTT CASSPSGAYTEAFF
TRBJ2-3 . . TRBV4-3 TGCGCCAGCAGCCAAGAATCTGCAGATACGCAGTATTTT CASSQESADTQYF
TRBJ2-1 . . TRBV19 TGTGCCAGTACCGCGGGGTCGGGGGAGTACAATGAGCAGTTCTTC CASTAGSGEYNEQFF
TRBJ1-2 . . TRBV27 TGTGCCAGCAGTTTGTCCCTCAACGGAGCTTCTGGCTACACCTTC CASSLSLNGASGYTF
TRBJ2-6 . TRBD2 TRBV2 TGTGCCAGCAGTGAAGTCCGGGGGGCTGGGGCCAACGTCCTGACTTTC CASSEVRGAGANVLTF
TRBJ1-6 . . TRBV4-1 TGCGCCAGCAGCCTCTGGGCGGGGAATTCACCCCTCCACTTT CASSLWAGNSPLHF
TRBJ2-3 . TRBD2 TRBV4-2 TGTGCCAGCAGCCAGGCGACTAGCGGGGGGGCTACGCAGTATTTT CASSQATSGGATQYF
TRBJ2-7 . TRBD1 TRBV4-3 TGCGCCAGCAGCCAGGGGCTGGACAGGGTATCCTACGAGCAGTACTTC CASSQGLDRVSYEQYF
TRBJ1-4 . TRBD1 TRBV6-5 TGTGCCAGCAGTCTGAGGGGACAGAAAGGTGAAAAACTGTTTTTT CASSLRGQKGEKLFF
TRBJ1-6 few TRBD1 TRBV6-6 TGTGCCAGCAGCGGACAGGTTGTCGATAATTCACCCCTCCACTTT CASSGQVVDNSPLHF
TRBJ2-7 few . TRBV7-3 TGTGCCAGCAGCTTGGGCCGAGTAAACTACGAGCAGTACTTC CASSLGRVNYEQYF
TRBJ1-6 few TRBD1 TRBV2 TGTGCCAGCAAACAGGGGGAAGAAACCGTCCACTTT CASKQGEETVHF
TRBJ1-1 once TRBD1 TRBV19 TGTGCCAGTAGTATGGACAGGGGGCCTGAGAGGAACACTGAAGCTTTCTTT CASSMDRGPERNTEAFF
TRBJ2-7 . . TRBV18 TGTGCCAGCTCACCACCGGCCGCCTCGGGGCAGTACTTC CASSPPAASGQYF
TRBJ2-3 . TRBD1 TRBV15 TGTGCCACCAGCAGAGAGACAGGGCGACATCAATTGGATACGCAGTATTTT CATSRETGRHQLDTQYF
TRBJ2-7 . TRBD1 TRBV11-2 TGTGCCAGCAGCTTAGTGGGCGCCGGGACAGGGTCCTACGAGCAGTACTTC CASSLVGAGTGSYEQYF
TRBJ1-3 . . TRBV30 TGTGCCTGGAGTGTCGGACAATTAGGAAACACCATATATTTT CAWSVGQLGNTIYF
TRBJ1-6 . . TRBV7-9 TGTGCCAGCAGCTTAGATGGGAGCTCCTATAATTCACCCCTCCACTTT CASSLDGSSYNSPLHF
TRBJ2-5 . . TRBV6-5 TGTGCCAGCAGTCCGCGGGCCCTCGGGGAGACCCAGTACTTC CASSPRALGETQYF
TRBJ1-5 . TRBD1 TRBV15 TGTGCCACCAGCAGAGAACCGACAGGGAAATGGGGCAATCAGCCCCAGCATTTT CATSREPTGKWGNQPQHF
TRBJ1-1 . . TRBV12-3/TRBV12-4 TGTGCCAGCAGTTTTTTAGAAAACACTGAAGCTTTCTTT CASSFLENTEAFF
TRBJ1-2 . TRBD1 TRBV6-5 TGTGCCAGCAGTTACTCGGGACAGGGACGCTTTGGCTACACCTTC CASSYSGQGRFGYTF
TRBJ1-5 . TRBD1 TRBV27 TGTGCCAGCAGTTTTGTGTATTCCGACAGGGACAATCAGCCCCAGCATTTT CASSFVYSDRDNQPQHF
TRBJ1-2 once . TRBV12-3/TRBV12-4 TGTGCCAGCAGTTTAATGGGTGGCGGTGGCTACACCTTC CASSLMGGGGYTF
TRBJ1-2 . . TRBV28 TGTGCCAGCAGCACCTCCTACAGGGCTAACTATGGCTACACCTTC CASSTSYRANYGYTF
TRBJ2-1 . TRBD2 TRBV11-2 TGTGCCAGCAGCTTAGAGGCTAGCGGTGAGCAGTTCTTC CASSLEASGEQFF
TRBJ1-5 . TRBD1 TRBV7-2 TGTGCCAGCAGCAGGGGACAGGCTATTAGCAATCAGCCCCAGCATTTT CASSRGQAISNQPQHF
TRBJ2-7 few TRBD2 TRBV7-2 TGTGCCAGCAGCGGAGCGGGGGCGCGCTACGAGCAGTACTTC CASSGAGARYEQYF